The T cell receptor beta chain under discussion was sequenced for a study of blood T cell repertoires in COVID-19. About the research overall: Samples representing acute and convalescent COVID-19 were sourced from the United States, Italy and Spain. Sources were T cells, B-cell-depleted T cells, or PBMCs; the material itself was cDNA or gDNA.

Germline trimming cut 5 bases from V and 3 bases from J; bases unmatched to any gene: 13. CDR1 is SGHVS, CDR2 FQNEAQ, per germline. The CDR3 has 17 amino acids. Authors' methods: Estimation of nucleated cell counts was performed using reference gene primer amplification. This table comes from immunoSEQ multiplex PCR, and its TCRdb copy is limited to in-frame clones, with some not included. V, J and clone size are those of that table, while D and trimming were read from the DNA. The sample records about 110,000 clones, about three quarters being singletons. The sequenced material came from peripheral blood. The sequence was obtained from a human donor in a cohort sampled during active or convalescent COVID-19. The V and J genes are TRBV7-8 and TRBJ2-7, with 10 positions matching TRBD2. The CDR3 DNA sequence: TGTGCCAGCAGCCTCCACAGTCCACTAGCGGGAAGCTACGAGCAGTACTTC. It encodes CASSLHSPLAGSYEQYF.